The rows below give T cell receptor beta chains drawn from one sample of a study of tumor and adjacent non-tumor tissue in lung cancer. TCRdb ran MiXCR on the multiplex PCR reads and lists one entry per CDR3 protein. The sample yields over 100,000 distinct CDR3 sequences, 62% seen once. Input material: distant non-tumor lung tissue. Receptor source: a man between 60 and 75 years old with non-small cell lung cancer. Each CDR3 is given with its conserved first and last residue. D genes are given only for firm matches. Size is omitted from some rows. Given values are once, few, many or a class for expanded clones.

d_call,v_call,clone_size,j_call,cdr3_nt,cdr3_aa
-,TRBV20-1,-,TRBJ1-1,TGCAGTACTAGAGATTCTCGGCAGGCCGACACTGAAGCTTTCTTT,CSTRDSRQADTEAFF
-,TRBV5-1,many,TRBJ2-1,TGCGCCAGCAGCTTGGAAGGAGCAGGAGGAAATGAGCAGTTCTTC,CASSLEGAGGNEQFF
TRBD2,TRBV11-2,-,TRBJ2-2,TGTGCCAGCAGTCTGGGACTAGGTTCTGGGGAGCTGGTTTTT,CASSLGLGSGELVF
-,TRBV6-2/TRBV6-3,-,TRBJ1-5,-,CVSSTSGQNYNQPQHF
-,TRBV6-1,-,TRBJ2-7,TGTGCCAGCAGTGAACGTATTCGGCTAGTGGGATACGAGCAGTACTTC,CASSERIRLVGYEQYF
-,TRBV7-8,many,TRBJ2-5,TGTGCCAGCAGCGTGGGACCTCAAGAGACCCAGTACTTC,CASSVGPQETQYF
-,TRBV4-3,many,TRBJ2-1,TGCGCCAGCAGCCAAGATGGCCTAACGGCGTACAATGAGCAGTTCTTC,CASSQDGLTAYNEQFF
-,TRBV11-1,-,TRBJ2-2,TGTGCCAGCAGCCCGACTAGCGCTACAGGGGAGCTGGTTTTT,CASSPTSATGELVF
-,TRBV6-5,few,TRBJ1-5,TGTGCCAGCAGGCCCACACGCTGGGGCAATCAGCCCCATCATTTT,CASRPTRWGNQPHHF
TRBD2,TRBV10-3,once,TRBJ2-3,TGTCCCATCAGTGAGAGGAAGGGGCTAGCGGGGGGCGGCACAGATACGCAGTATTTT,CPISERKGLAGGGTDTQYF
-,TRBV5-5,-,TRBJ2-1,TGTGCCAGCAGCTTAGGAGGGATAGGGCGGAATGAGCAATTCTTC,CASSLGGIGRNEQFF
TRBD1,TRBV11-3,few,TRBJ2-5,TGTGCCAGGAGCTTAGGCGGACAGGGCCAAGAGACCCAGAACTTC,CARSLGGQGQETQNF
TRBD2,TRBV6-5,many,TRBJ2-5,TGTGCCAGCAGCCCCCTAGCGGCCTTTGAGACCCAGTACTTC,CASSPLAAFETQYF
-,TRBV13,many,TRBJ2-3,TGTGCCAGCAGCATATTCGAGGGTACGCAGTATTTT,CASSIFEGTQYF
-,TRBV11-2,-,TRBJ2-5,TGTGCCAGCAGCTTGACCAGGGGAGTCATGGAGACCGAGTACTTC,CASSLTRGVMETEYF
TRBD1,TRBV5-1,few,TRBJ1-6,TGCGCCAGCAGCCTGCCGGGACAGGGAGTCTCACCCCTCCACTTT,CASSLPGQGVSPLHF
-,TRBV10-2,many,TRBJ2-7,TGCGCCAGCAGTGCTAGCGGCAGGGGTGAGCAGTACTTC,CASSASGRGEQYF
-,TRBV29-1,-,TRBJ2-5,TGCAGCGTTGAACATCGAAACCGGCCCGGGGCCCAGTACTTC,CSVEHRNRPGAQYF
-,TRBV4-1,many,TRBJ2-5,TGCGCCAGCAGCCAAGTTGGAGGGAAAGAGACCCAGTACTTC,CASSQVGGKETQYF
-,TRBV11-1,-,TRBJ2-1,TGTGTCAGCAGCTCGCCCCGGGTAGTGTATGAGCAATTCTTC,CVSSSPRVVYEQFF
-,TRBV6-2/TRBV6-3,-,TRBJ2-1,TGTGCCAGCAGTTACGGATGGACTCTCTCCTACAGTGAGCAGTTCTTC,CASSYGWTLSYSEQFF
TRBD2,TRBV29-1,-,TRBJ2-3,TGCAACGTGCAAGGGACTAGCGGAAACGCAGACACGCAGTATTTT,CNVQGTSGNADTQYF
TRBD2,TRBV20-1,once,TRBJ2-5,TGTAGTACTAGGTTGACTAGCGGGAGTCCCCAGTACTTC,CSTRLTSGSPQYF
-,TRBV7-3,-,TRBJ2-1,TGTGCCAGCAGCTTAACTAGCGGATCATACGCCGACAATGAGCAGTTCTTC,CASSLTSGSYADNEQFF
-,TRBV5-4,-,TRBJ1-1,TGTGCCGGCAGCTTGGACCTGCCGGGCACTGAAGCTTTCTTC,CAGSLDLPGTEAFF
-,TRBV5-1,-,TRBJ1-4,TGCGCCAGCAGCATTTCCGCAACTAATGAAAAACTGTTTTTT,CASSISATNEKLFF
TRBD1,TRBV5-6,many,TRBJ2-5,TGTGCCAGCAGCTGGGCAGGGGGAGAGACCCAGTACTTC,CASSWAGGETQYF